This T cell receptor (beta chain) was recovered during a study of T cell responses to AZD1222 COVID-19 vaccine. On the study more broadly: Second-dose intervals of approximately 4 or approximately 12 weeks were pooled. Notes on the study in general: Donors were largely white British and mainly female; clonal diversity was possibly underestimated. Repertoire sampling was restricted to post-peak T cell response timepoints. Just a handful of AZD1222 recipients were seropositive at baseline.

Measured with immunoSEQ multiplex PCR; TCRdb has only the in-frame clones, and not every one. This repertoire shows some 160,000 clones, roughly 92% found once; its top ten account for 1.6%. About this clone itself: Antigen unknown.

The TCR sequence derives from an adult in good health. The sequences come from peripheral blood, collected on day 0 of AZD1222 vaccination.

For the CDR3, the DNA is TGTGCCAGCAGTCAGCCCGGGGGAGATACGCAGTATTTT. Residues: CASSQPGGDTQYF. The chain uses TRBV13 and TRBJ2-3, with D possibly being TRBD2 (6 bases). Germline-derived CDR1 and CDR2 are PRHDT and FYEKMQ (reference sequence). V was pared by 6 bases and J by 5 bases, with 12 bases between. This CDR3 contains 13 residues.